This TCR beta chain originates from a study of cytomegalovirus exposure and HLA in healthy donors (dated by TCRdb to between 2016 and 2019). For the study in its entirety: According to a later analysis, the 120 or so validation repertoires were produced on the same platform as the roughly 700 repertoires of the first cohort. The study aimed to test whether cataloging public T cell receptors could reveal signatures of past pathogen exposure. A separate validation cohort of roughly 130 different subjects was used in addition to the roughly 670-subject first cohort. High-throughput TCR immunosequencing, statistical association of individual TCRs with disease status, and machine learning were combined to predict cytomegalovirus infection status. What the study reported, not specific to this receptor: A later analysis lacked HLA typing for the validation cohort, so it scored co-occurrence in that cohort across all 110 or so repertoires. A total of 150 or so TCR beta chains were listed by the study as associated with cytomegalovirus. The authors suggested that the approach could potentially be extended to other disease states and immunological phenotypes. Most TCR sequences were observed very rarely across donors, whereas some public TCRs were present in many individuals. In both the original and validation cohorts, the classifier was reported to diagnose cytomegalovirus status with high specificity and sensitivity. A few of the identified cytomegalovirus-associated TCR beta chains were confirmed in vitro to be specific for cytomegalovirus antigens. Subsequent analysis determined that TCRs grouped into clusters in the first cohort also showed a tendency toward co-occurrence across the roughly 110 validation repertoires, and 94% of cluster scores exceeded 0.

Library creation used the immunoSEQ multiplex PCR assay. For the original study's pipeline: To diagnose cytomegalovirus status from the catalog of TCR beta chain sequences, a statistical classification framework was built. TCRdb limited this immuneACCESS table to in-frame rearrangements with V and J called. A share of clones is missing; checked studies link under half to unresolved V genes, and the rest is unexplained. That table is the source of V, J and clone size, and D and trimming were worked out from the DNA. The sample table shows about 330,000 clones, and 80% to 90% are seen once. The ten most abundant clones make up more than 0.8% of the sample. About this clone: Its antigen has not been determined. No base quality information exists; no much larger clone differs at one position.

Donors formed part of the validation cohort, which comprised some 120 subjects and was distinct from the first cohort of fewer than 750 subjects. The CDR3 runs 16 amino acids, cysteine and phenylalanine included. The entry retains the CDR3 DNA only, 48 bases that are in frame from base 1. The germline V end is reduced by 0 bases and the J end by 2 bases; junction bases left unmatched: 2. According to the germline V gene (reference sequence), CDR1 reads LNHNV and CDR2 reads YYDKDF. The chain joins TRBV15 to TRBJ2-2; 8 middle bases align to TRBD1. The sequence came from a woman aged 18-29 years in good health and CMV-seronegative. Sequencing input: PBMCs. The CDR3 is CATSRDGQGNTGELFF. The base sequence is TGTGCCACCAGCAGAGACGGACAGGGTAACACCGGGGAGCTGTTTTTT.